This TCR beta chain was recorded in a study of blood T cells in healthy people across ages. This clonotype was picked up a small number of times. The authors ran a second PCR of roughly 6 to 12 cycles using a sample-barcoded 5' primer and a J-beta primer mix. TCRdb independently ran MiXCR on the 5' RACE reads; one entry per CDR3 protein. The sample has roughly 800,000 distinct CDR3 sequences; roughly 64% are singletons. The sequencing sample was made of blood. This receptor was identified in a young man in good health.

The CDR3 here is CASSFMGRVGEYEQYF. CDR3 bases: TGTGCCAGCAGCTTTATGGGTAGGGTCGGGGAGTACGAGCAGTACTTC. V gene TRBV7-4 combines with J gene TRBJ2-5, with D possibly matching TRBD2 (5 bases). The DNA matches TRBJ2-7 better at its end, which makes the J call doubtful. Per the germline V gene, CDR1 is SGHVT and CDR2 is SQSDAQ. The length of the CDR3 is 16 residues.